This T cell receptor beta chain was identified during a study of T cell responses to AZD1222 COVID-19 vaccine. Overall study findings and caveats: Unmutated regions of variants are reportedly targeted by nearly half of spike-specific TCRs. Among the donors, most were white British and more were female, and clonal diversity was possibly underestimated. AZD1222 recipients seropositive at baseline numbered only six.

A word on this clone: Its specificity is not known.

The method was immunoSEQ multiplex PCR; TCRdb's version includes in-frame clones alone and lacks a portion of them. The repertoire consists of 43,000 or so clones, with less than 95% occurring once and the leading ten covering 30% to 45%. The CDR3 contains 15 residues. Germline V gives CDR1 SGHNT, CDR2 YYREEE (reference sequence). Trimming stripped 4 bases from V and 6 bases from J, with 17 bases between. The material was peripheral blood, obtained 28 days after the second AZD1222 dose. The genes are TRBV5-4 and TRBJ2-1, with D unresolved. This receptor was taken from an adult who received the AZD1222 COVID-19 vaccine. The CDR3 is CASSGPGSARNEQFF. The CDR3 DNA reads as TGTGCCAGCAGCGGTCCGGGTTCTGCTCGCAATGAGCAGTTCTTC.